This T cell receptor (beta chain) was obtained from a study of blood T cell repertoires in COVID-19. In the source study's methods: Reference gene primers were amplified, and this amplification served to estimate nucleated cell counts. The data were produced by immunoSEQ multiplex PCR, yet TCRdb's version contains in-frame clones alone and is incomplete. V and J calls plus clone size are reproduced from that table; the DNA served to infer D and trimming. Of some 98,000 clones listed, approximately 80% are singletons. The CDR3 extends over 14 amino acids. Germline V gene lookup returns CDR1 KGHDR and CDR2 SFDVKD. The J segment lost 4 bases and the V segment lost 4 bases, leaving 1 base of the junction unmatched.

What was sequenced was peripheral blood. This sequence joins TRBV24-1 and TRBJ2-1; 9 bases line up with TRBD2. The origin of this receptor is a man in his 70s with active or convalescent COVID-19. The CDR3 is CATSEAGGYNEQFF. The CDR3 DNA follows: TGTGCCACCAGTGAGGCGGGGGGGTACAATGAGCAGTTCTTC.